This is a list of T cell receptor beta chains from one sample in a study of blood T cell repertoires in COVID-19. Profiled with immunoSEQ multiplex PCR; TCRdb holds only in-frame clones, not every one. This table has 95,000 to 150,000 clones, 84% appearing once. The sequencing input was PBMCs or T cells enriched from blood (not recorded which). These receptors were collected from a woman younger than 45 who had recovered from COVID-19. Each CDR3 is given with its conserved first and last residue. The D gene is left open where the match is weak. Not all rows give a size; the values are once, few, many and, for expanded clones, a class.

d_gene	v_gene	abundance	j_gene	CDR3aa	CDR3nt
TRBD1	TRBV7-2	-	TRBJ1-1	CASSLQGENTEAFF	TGTGCCAGCAGCTTACAGGGGGAAAACACTGAAGCTTTCTTT
-	TRBV6-4	many	TRBJ2-1	CASSEGQGSYDEQFF	TGTGCCAGCAGTGAGGGGCAGGGGTCATACGATGAGCAGTTCTTC
TRBD1	TRBV29-1	-	TRBJ1-5	CSARDRGPDQPQHF	TGCAGCGCCCGAGACAGGGGGCCCGATCAGCCCCAGCATTTT
TRBD2	TRBV19	-	TRBJ2-2	CAVYGPSGRESTGELFF	TGTGCCGTCTATGGACCTAGCGGGAGGGAAAGCACCGGGGAGCTGTTTTTT
TRBD2	TRBV7-2	-	TRBJ2-3	CASSLVGGGGTDTQYF	TGTGCCAGCAGCTTAGTGGGGGGGGGAGGCACAGATACGCAGTATTTT
-	TRBV30	-	TRBJ1-2	CAWSAARHLNYGYTF	TGTGCCTGGAGTGCCGCCCGACACCTAAACTATGGCTACACCTTC
TRBD1	TRBV5-4	-	TRBJ1-4	CASSSGQGINFEKLFF	TGTGCCAGCAGCTCTGGACAGGGGATTAATTTTGAAAAACTGTTTTTT
-	TRBV7-6	-	TRBJ2-2	CASSLGTWAGTGELFF	TGTGCCAGCAGCTTAGGGACTTGGGCGGGCACCGGGGAGCTGTTTTTT
TRBD2	TRBV5-1	-	TRBJ2-7	CASSPTSGTSYEQYF	TGCGCCAGCAGCCCGACTAGCGGGACCTCCTACGAGCAGTACTTC
-	TRBV24-1	once	TRBJ2-7	CATSDFRQGKHEQYF	TGTGCCACCAGTGATTTTAGGCAGGGAAAACACGAGCAGTACTTC
-	TRBV3-1/TRBV3-2	-	TRBJ2-3	CASSQLTQGAKQYF	TGTGCCAGCAGCCAACTAACTCAAGGGGCCAAGCAGTATTTT
TRBD2	TRBV5-1	-	TRBJ2-7	CASSLVSAGGSDSYEQYF	TGCGCCAGCAGCTTGGTATCGGCGGGGGGATCGGACTCCTACGAGCAGTACTTC
TRBD2	TRBV7-3	-	TRBJ2-1	CASSLTAGVGYNEQFF	TGTGCCAGCAGCTTAACCGCGGGAGTGGGATACAATGAGCAGTTCTTC
TRBD2	TRBV11-2	-	TRBJ2-7	CASSFRRLAGYEQYF	TGTGCCAGCAGCTTCAGGAGACTAGCGGGATACGAGCAGTACTTC
-	TRBV4-2	-	TRBJ2-1	CASSHPTPSGSVEFSYNEQFF	TGTGCCAGCAGCCATCCTACCCCCAGCGGCAGCGTGGAGTTCAGCTACAATGAGCAGTTCTTC
TRBD1	TRBV27	-	TRBJ2-7	CASTKTGYTYEQYF	TGTGCCAGCACCAAGACAGGGTATACCTACGAGCAGTACTTC
TRBD2	TRBV7-6	-	TRBJ2-5	CASSSGLAGEGYQETQYF	TGTGCCAGCAGCTCGGGACTAGCGGGAGAGGGGTACCAAGAGACCCAGTACTTC
TRBD1	TRBV11-3	-	TRBJ2-2	CASSKTGERDGELFF	TGTGCCAGCAGCAAAACAGGGGAAAGGGACGGGGAGCTGTTTTTT
TRBD1	TRBV23-1	-	TRBJ1-2	CASSQPESGTGGSNYGYTF	TGCGCCAGCAGTCAACCCGAAAGCGGGACAGGGGGTTCTAACTATGGCTACACCTTC
TRBD2	TRBV5-1	-	TRBJ2-5	CASSLVLAGDRETQYF	TGCGCCAGCAGCTTGGTTCTAGCGGGAGACCGAGAGACCCAGTACTTC
-	TRBV7-3	-	TRBJ2-7	CASSLGLRDKQYF	TGTGCCAGCAGCTTAGGTCTCAGGGACAAGCAGTACTTC
TRBD1	TRBV28	-	TRBJ2-1	CASSPGTGVGHEQFF	TGTGCCAGCAGTCCCGGGACAGGGGTAGGTCATGAGCAGTTCTTC
TRBD1	TRBV10-3	-	TRBJ1-1	CAIRNGHNRGATEAFF	TGTGCCATCAGGAATGGACACAACAGGGGGGCCACTGAAGCTTTCTTT
-	TRBV7-9	-	TRBJ2-6	CASSSSGVRSGANVLTF	TGTGCCAGCAGCTCCTCAGGGGTTCGCTCTGGGGCCAACGTCCTGACTTTC
TRBD1	TRBV12-5	-	TRBJ1-2	CASGLVPDRGNYGYTF	TGTGCTAGTGGTTTGGTTCCGGACAGGGGAAACTATGGCTACACCTTC
TRBD2	TRBV25-1	-	TRBJ2-1	CASSEGGGGSSYNEQFF	TGTGCCAGCAGTGAAGGGGGAGGCGGGAGCTCCTACAATGAGCAGTTCTTC
-	TRBV27	-	TRBJ2-5	CASSFSDRETQYF	TGTGCCAGCAGTTTTTCAGACAGGGAGACCCAGTACTTC
-	TRBV7-2	-	TRBJ1-2	CASSLGKRIYGYTF	TGTGCCAGCAGCTTAGGCAAGAGGATCTATGGCTACACCTTC
TRBD1	TRBV5-4	-	TRBJ2-5	CASSLDRGRGETQYF	TGTGCCAGCAGCTTGGACAGGGGGCGCGGGGAGACCCAGTACTTC
-	TRBV11-2	-	TRBJ2-7	CASSPLRGYYEQYF	TGTGCCAGCAGCCCCCTCCGGGGGTATTACGAGCAGTACTTC
TRBD2	TRBV7-2	once	TRBJ2-3	CASSPTSGSYSDTQYF	TGTGCCAGCAGCCCGACTAGCGGGAGTTACTCAGATACGCAGTATTTT
TRBD2	TRBV7-2	-	TRBJ2-7	CASSPSTSGRYEQYF	TGTGCCAGCAGCCCCAGTACTAGCGGGAGGTACGAGCAGTACTTC
TRBD1	TRBV30	-	TRBJ2-6	CAWSARGGYGANVLTF	TGTGCCTGGAGTGCACGAGGGGGCTATGGGGCCAACGTCCTGACTTTC
-	TRBV21-1	-	TRBJ2-3	CASSKAGADTQYF	TGTGCCAGCAGCAAAGCGGGCGCAGATACGCAGTATTTT
TRBD1	TRBV6-2/TRBV6-3	-	TRBJ2-7	CASSYRPGQGADEQYF	TGTGCCAGCAGTTACAGACCGGGACAGGGGGCTGACGAGCAGTACTTC
-	TRBV5-5	-	TRBJ2-5	CASSLEPAARTWQETQYF	TGTGCCAGCAGCTTGGAACCCGCGGCTAGGACTTGGCAAGAGACCCAGTACTTC
-	TRBV5-5	-	TRBJ2-3	CASSLAPLATDTQYF	TGTGCCAGCAGCTTGGCTCCTCTAGCGACAGATACGCAGTATTTT
TRBD1	TRBV9	-	TRBJ2-2	CASSPRAGGNTGELFF	TGTGCCAGCAGCCCCCGGGCAGGGGGTAACACCGGGGAGCTGTTTTTT
TRBD2	TRBV19	-	TRBJ2-1	CASSTQAGAWHEQFF	TGTGCCAGTAGTACACAAGCGGGAGCTTGGCATGAGCAGTTCTTC
-	TRBV4-2	once	TRBJ1-2	CASRRTEINYGYTF	TGTGCCAGCAGAAGGACAGAGATTAACTATGGCTACACCTTC
TRBD1	TRBV7-3	-	TRBJ2-1	CASSLNRPGTGGVNEQFF	TGTGCCAGCAGCTTAAATCGGCCCGGGACAGGGGGTGTGAATGAGCAGTTCTTC
TRBD2	TRBV19	-	TRBJ2-1	CASSILAGTYNEQFF	TGTGCCAGTAGTATACTAGCGGGGACCTACAATGAGCAGTTCTTC
-	TRBV28	-	TRBJ2-5	CASSLLWGRETQYF	TGTGCCAGCAGTTTACTCTGGGGGCGGGAGACCCAGTACTTC
-	TRBV14	few	TRBJ1-3	CASSPRGPTIYF	TGTGCCAGCAGCCCCAGGGGTCCCACCATATATTTT
TRBD2	TRBV7-2	-	TRBJ2-1	CASSSLALAPYNEQFF	TGTGCCAGCAGCTCTCTGGCACTAGCGCCCTACAATGAGCAGTTCTTC
-	TRBV4-3	-	TRBJ2-7	CASSQDRGTEQYF	TGCGCCAGCAGCCAAGATAGGGGGACCGAGCAGTACTTC
TRBD2	TRBV5-1	few	TRBJ2-1	CASSSSGASSYNEQFF	TGCGCCAGCAGCTCTAGCGGGGCAAGCTCCTACAATGAGCAGTTCTTC
-	TRBV19	-	TRBJ1-5	CASKARGKYSNQPQHF	TGTGCCAGTAAAGCCAGGGGAAAATATAGCAATCAGCCCCAGCATTTT
-	TRBV5-6	-	TRBJ2-7	CASSLAAGAGYEQYF	TGTGCCAGCAGCTTGGCCGCAGGGGCAGGGTACGAGCAGTACTTC
-	TRBV19	-	TRBJ1-4	CASRFTATNEKLFF	TGTGCCAGTAGGTTCACAGCAACTAATGAAAAACTGTTTTTT
TRBD2	TRBV7-3	-	TRBJ2-1	CASSSGLAGGGNEQFF	TGTGCCAGCAGCTCCGGACTAGCGGGAGGGGGGAATGAGCAGTTCTTC
-	TRBV7-3	once	TRBJ2-7	CASSRTGGATWGEQYF	TGTGCCAGCAGCCGAACCGGGGGAGCGACCTGGGGCGAGCAGTACTTC
-	TRBV4-2	-	TRBJ1-4	CASSQDDVTAREKLFF	TGTGCCAGCAGCCAAGATGATGTCACAGCCAGAGAAAAACTGTTTTTT
-	TRBV21-1	-	TRBJ2-1	CASSKGGTSGNEQFF	TGTGCCAGCAGCAAAGGTGGGACTAGCGGAAATGAGCAGTTCTTC
TRBD1	TRBV24-1	-	TRBJ1-2	CATSADRVGGYTF	TGTGCCACCAGTGCTGACAGGGTTGGAGGCTACACCTTC
TRBD2	TRBV7-9	-	TRBJ2-1	CASSLSGTTNEQFF	TGTGCCAGCAGCTTGAGCGGGACCACCAATGAGCAGTTCTTC
-	TRBV7-6	-	TRBJ1-4	CASSFQGGENEKLFF	TGTGCCAGCAGCTTTCAGGGTGGGGAAAATGAAAAACTGTTTTTT
TRBD2	TRBV28	-	TRBJ2-1	CASSGALSTSGYNNEQFF	TGTGCCAGCAGCGGCGCTTTGAGCACTAGCGGGTATAACAATGAGCAGTTCTTC
TRBD1	TRBV5-6	-	TRBJ2-2	CASSRTGRITGELFF	TGTGCCAGCAGCCGGACAGGGCGGATAACCGGGGAGCTGTTTTTT